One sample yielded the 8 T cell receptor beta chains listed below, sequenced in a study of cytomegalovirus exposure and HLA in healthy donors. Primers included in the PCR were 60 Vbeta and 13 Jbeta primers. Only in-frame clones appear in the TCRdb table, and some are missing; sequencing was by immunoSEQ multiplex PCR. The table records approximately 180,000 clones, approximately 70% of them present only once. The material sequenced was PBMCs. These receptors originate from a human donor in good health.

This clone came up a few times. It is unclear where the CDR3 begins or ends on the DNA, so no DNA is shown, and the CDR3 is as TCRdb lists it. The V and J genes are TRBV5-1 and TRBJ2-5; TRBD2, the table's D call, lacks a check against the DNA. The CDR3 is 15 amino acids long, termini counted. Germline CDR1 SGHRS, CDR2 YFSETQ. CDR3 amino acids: CASSLSLEVAGGNHF.

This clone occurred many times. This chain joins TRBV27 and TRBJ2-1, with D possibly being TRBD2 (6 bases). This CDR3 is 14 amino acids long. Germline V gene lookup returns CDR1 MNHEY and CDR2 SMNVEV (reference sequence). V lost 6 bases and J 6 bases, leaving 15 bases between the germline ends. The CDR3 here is CASRTLQGLNEQFF. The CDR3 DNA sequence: TGTGCCAGCAGAACTTTGCAGGGACTCAATGAGCAGTTCTTC.

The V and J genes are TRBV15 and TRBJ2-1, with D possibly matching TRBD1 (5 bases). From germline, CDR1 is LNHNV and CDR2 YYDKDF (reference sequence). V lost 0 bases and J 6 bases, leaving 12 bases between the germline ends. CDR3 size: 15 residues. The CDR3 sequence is CATSRDVQGGNEQFF. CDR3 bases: TGTGCCACCAGCAGAGATGTGCAGGGTGGCAATGAGCAGTTCTTC. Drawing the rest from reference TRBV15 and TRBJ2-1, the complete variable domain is DAMVIQNPRYQVTQFGKPVTLSCSQTLNHNVMYWYQQKSSQAPKLLFHYYDKDFNNEADTPDNFQSRRPNTSFCFLDIRSPGLGDTAMYLCATSRDVQGGNEQFFGPGTRLTVL.

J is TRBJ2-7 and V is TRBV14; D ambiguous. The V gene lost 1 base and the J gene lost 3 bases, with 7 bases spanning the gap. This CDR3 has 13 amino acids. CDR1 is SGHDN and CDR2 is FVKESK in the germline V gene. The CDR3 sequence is CASSQGLLYEQYF. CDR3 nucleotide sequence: TGTGCCAGCAGCCAAGGTCTTCTCTACGAGCAGTACTTC.

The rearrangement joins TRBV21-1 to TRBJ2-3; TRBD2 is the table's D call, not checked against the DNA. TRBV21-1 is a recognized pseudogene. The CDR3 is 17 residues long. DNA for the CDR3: TGTGCCAGCAGCAAAGTCGCGGCGGGGCATCGGGCAGATACGCAGTATTTT. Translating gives CASSKVAAGHRADTQYF.

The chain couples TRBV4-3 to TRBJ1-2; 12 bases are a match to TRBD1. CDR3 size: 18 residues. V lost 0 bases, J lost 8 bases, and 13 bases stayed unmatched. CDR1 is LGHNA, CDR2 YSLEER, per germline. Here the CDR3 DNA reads TGCGCCAGCAGCCAAGATCGGGCCGGGACAGGGGGCGCGAGGGGCTACACCTTC. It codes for CASSQDRAGTGGARGYTF.

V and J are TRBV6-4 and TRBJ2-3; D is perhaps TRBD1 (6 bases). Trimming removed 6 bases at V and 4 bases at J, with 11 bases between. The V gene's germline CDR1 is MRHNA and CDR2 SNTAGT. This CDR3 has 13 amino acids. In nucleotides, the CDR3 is TGTGCCAGCAGCCCCGGGACACCAGATACGCAGTATTTT. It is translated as CASSPGTPDTQYF.

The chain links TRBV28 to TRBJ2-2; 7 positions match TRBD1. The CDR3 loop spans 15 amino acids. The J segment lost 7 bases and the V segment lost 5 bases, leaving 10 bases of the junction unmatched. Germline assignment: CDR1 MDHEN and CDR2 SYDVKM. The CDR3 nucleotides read TGTGCCAGCAGTCCCCGACAGGGTTATAGCGGGGAGCTGTTTTTT. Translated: CASSPRQGYSGELFF.